Sequencing of this T cell receptor beta chain was carried out in a study of T cells after yellow fever vaccination. The wider study: Those fractions that held only low numbers of cells were prepared using the SMART-Seq v4 Ultra Low Input RNA kit.

From the 5' RACE reads, TCRdb called clonotypes with MiXCR, one entry per CDR3 protein. The sample lists hundreds of thousands of distinct CDR3 sequences, around 20% seen once, with over 15% in the top ten. Germline trimming cut 2 bases from V and 3 bases from J; bases unmatched to any gene: 15. The germline CDR1 and CDR2 sequences are MGHRA and YSYEKL. CDR3 length: 18 amino acids. Only a few counts were recorded for this clonotype. The TCR comes from a man aged 18 to 35 who received the YFV17D yellow fever vaccine. Sequencing was performed on PBMCs, taken before the yellow fever booster vaccination. V usage is TRBV4-1 and J usage is TRBJ1-1; 7 bases align to TRBD1. The CDR3 coding sequence is TGCGCCAGCAGCCAACCCGGGACAGTTGTGAAGGGGGACACTGAAGCTTTCTTT. It codes for CASSQPGTVVKGDTEAFF.